This T cell receptor (beta chain) is drawn from a study of blood T cell repertoires in COVID-19 (dated by TCRdb to the early 2020s). For the study in its entirety: The collaborator samples originated in the United States, Italy and Spain and spanned the acute and convalescent phases of COVID-19. The prospective study material was composed of cDNA or gDNA derived from T cells, B-cell-depleted T cells, or PBMCs. The dataset comprised deeply sampled blood TCRbeta repertoires from subjects exposed to, actively infected with, or recovered from COVID-19. The repertoires were released in a freely available public database meant as a resource for research on the immune response to SARS-CoV-2. Samples were obtained from the ongoing ImmuneRACE study (first 160 participants) and from 1,254 subjects provided by 6 global collaborators. A de-identified subject ID, COVID-19 status, age in years and sex were almost always included in the sample metadata. HLA class I and class II types, where available, came from metadata supplied by the sample provider rather than from assay-based typing. Findings and caveats that apply to the study as a whole: Clinical and demographic metadata were provided uncurated, with the amount varying by source and participant.

According to the germline V gene, CDR1 reads ENHRY and CDR2 reads SYGVKD. The germline ends are 14 bases apart after V is trimmed by 3 bases and J by 5 bases. From its cysteine to its phenylalanine, the CDR3 spans 14 amino acids. Only the CDR3 DNA stays, 42 bases, in frame from base 1. Enrolling through a virtual design, the prospective study's participants ranged in age from roughly 18 to 89 years and lived across some 23 United States geographic areas. In the prospective study, participants were assigned to cohorts based on the clinical history participants reported in a screening survey and a study questionnaire. For ImmuneRACE Cohort 3, a participant was defined as recovered based on two consecutive negative NP/OP PCR tests, clearance by a healthcare professional, or resolution of symptoms. Each participant in the prospective study had whole blood, serum and a nasopharyngeal or oropharyngeal swab collected by mobile phlebotomists. Over a roughly 2-month period, participants in the prospective study had the option of providing additional blood draws and questionnaires. Prospective study blood samples were shipped either frozen or at room temperature before DNA extraction.

To note about this clone: This receptor's antigen is unknown. Base quality data are lacking; no much larger clone is found one base away.

TCRbeta CDR3 regions were amplified from genomic DNA by means of the immunoSEQ Assay, a bias-controlled multiplex PCR. The authors' analysis ran thus. Nucleated cell counts per sample were estimated from amplification of reference gene primers within the assay. Sequence reads were collapsed and filtered to measure the absolute abundance of every unique TCRbeta CDR3 rearrangement. For each sample, productive Simpson clonality was calculated by taking the square root of Simpson's diversity index across productive rearrangements. TCRdb carries this immuneACCESS record with in-frame sequences only. Its versions omit some clonotypes, under half of them owing to an unresolved V gene in the studies checked, with the rest unexplained. For V, J and clone size, that table is used; D and trimming come from the DNA. A total of a few hundred thousand clones appear in this sample, 70% to 90% of them only once. The ten biggest clones cover around 1% of the sample.

The sequence was collected from a woman aged 25-40 years who had recovered from COVID-19. The rearranged segments are TRBV10-3 and TRBJ2-7, with no reliable assignment of the D segment. Sequencing was performed on PBMCs or T cells enriched from blood (not recorded which). The DNA sequence is as follows: TGTGCCATCAGTGAATCTCCGGGTTCCGACGAGCAGTACTTC. This codes for CAISESPGSDEQYF.